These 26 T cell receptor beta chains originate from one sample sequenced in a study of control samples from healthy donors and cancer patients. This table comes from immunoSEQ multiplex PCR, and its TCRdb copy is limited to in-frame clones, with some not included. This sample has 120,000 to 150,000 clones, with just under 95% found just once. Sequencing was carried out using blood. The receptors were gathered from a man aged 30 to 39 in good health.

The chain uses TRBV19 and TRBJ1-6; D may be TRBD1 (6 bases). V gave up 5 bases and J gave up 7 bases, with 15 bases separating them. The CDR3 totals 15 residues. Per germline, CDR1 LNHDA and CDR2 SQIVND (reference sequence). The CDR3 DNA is TGTGCCAGTAGTCGGCCGACAGGCGGGAATTCACCCCTCCACTTT. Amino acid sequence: CASSRPTGGNSPLHF.

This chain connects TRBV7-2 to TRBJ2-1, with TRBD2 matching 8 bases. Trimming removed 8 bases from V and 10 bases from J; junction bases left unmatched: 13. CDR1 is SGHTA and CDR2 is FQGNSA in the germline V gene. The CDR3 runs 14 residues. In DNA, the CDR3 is TGTGCCAGCTGCCCCTCGGGAGGGCCTGGCGAGCAGTTCTTC. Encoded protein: CASCPSGGPGEQFF.

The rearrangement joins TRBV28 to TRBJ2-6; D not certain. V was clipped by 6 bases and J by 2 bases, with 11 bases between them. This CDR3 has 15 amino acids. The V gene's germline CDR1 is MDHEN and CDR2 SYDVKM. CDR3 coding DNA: TGTGCCAGCAGGCCAGGTGGAGCTGGGGCCAACGTCCTGACTTTC. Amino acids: CASRPGGAGANVLTF.

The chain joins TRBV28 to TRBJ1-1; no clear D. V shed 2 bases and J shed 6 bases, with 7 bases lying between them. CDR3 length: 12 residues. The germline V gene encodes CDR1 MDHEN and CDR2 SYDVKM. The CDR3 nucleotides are TGTGCCAGCAGTTTAATAGGGTCTGAAGCTTTCTTT. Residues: CASSLIGSEAFF. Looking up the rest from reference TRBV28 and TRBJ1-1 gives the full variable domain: DVKVTQSSRYLVKRTGEKVFLECVQDMDHENMFWYRQDPGLGLRLIYFSYDVKMKEKGDIPEGYSVSREKKERFSLILESASTNQTSMYLCASSLIGSEAFFGQGTRLTVV.

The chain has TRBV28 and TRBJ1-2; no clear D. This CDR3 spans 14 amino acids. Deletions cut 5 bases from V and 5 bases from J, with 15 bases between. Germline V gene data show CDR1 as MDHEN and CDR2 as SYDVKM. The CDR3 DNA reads TGTGCCAGCAGTCCCACGAACGGATGGTATGGCTACACCTTC. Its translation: CASSPTNGWYGYTF.

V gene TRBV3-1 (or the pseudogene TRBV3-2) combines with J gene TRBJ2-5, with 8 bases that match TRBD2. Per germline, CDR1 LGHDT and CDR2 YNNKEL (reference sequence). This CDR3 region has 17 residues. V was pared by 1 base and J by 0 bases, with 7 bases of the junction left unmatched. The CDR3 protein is CASSQVLAGPYQETQYF. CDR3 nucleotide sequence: TGTGCCAGCAGCCAAGTGTTAGCGGGGCCGTACCAAGAGACCCAGTACTTC.

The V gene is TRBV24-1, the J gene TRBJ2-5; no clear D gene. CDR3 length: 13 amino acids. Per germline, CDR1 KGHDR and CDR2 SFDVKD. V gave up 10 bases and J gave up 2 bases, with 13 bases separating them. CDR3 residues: CATAWRNQETQYF. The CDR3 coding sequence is TGTGCCACGGCCTGGAGAAATCAAGAGACCCAGTACTTC.

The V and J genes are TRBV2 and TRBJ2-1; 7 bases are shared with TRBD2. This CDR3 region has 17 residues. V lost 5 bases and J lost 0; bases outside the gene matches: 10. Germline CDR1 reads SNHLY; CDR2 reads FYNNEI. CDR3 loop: CASSSPSGLSSYNEQFF. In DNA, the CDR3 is TGTGCCAGCAGTTCACCTAGCGGACTGAGCTCCTACAATGAGCAGTTCTTC.

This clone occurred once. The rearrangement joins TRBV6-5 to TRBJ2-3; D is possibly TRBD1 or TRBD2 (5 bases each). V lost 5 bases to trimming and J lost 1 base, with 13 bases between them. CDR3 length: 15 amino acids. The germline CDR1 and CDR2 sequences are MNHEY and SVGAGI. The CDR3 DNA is TGTGCCAGCAGTCTCAACGGGGACCGCACAGATACGCAGTATTTT. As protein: CASSLNGDRTDTQYF.

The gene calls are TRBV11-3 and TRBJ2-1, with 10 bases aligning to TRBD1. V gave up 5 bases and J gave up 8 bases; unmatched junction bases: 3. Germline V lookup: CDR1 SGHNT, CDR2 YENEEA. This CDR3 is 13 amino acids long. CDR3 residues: CASSRDRGHEQFF. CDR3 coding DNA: TGTGCCAGCAGCCGGGACAGGGGACATGAGCAGTTCTTC. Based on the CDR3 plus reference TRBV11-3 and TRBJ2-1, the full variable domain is EAGVVQSPRYKIIEKKQPVAFWCNPISGHNTLYWYLQNLGQGPELLIRYENEEAVDDSQLPKDRFSAERLKGVDSTLKIQPAELGDSAVYLCASSRDRGHEQFFGPGTRLTVL.

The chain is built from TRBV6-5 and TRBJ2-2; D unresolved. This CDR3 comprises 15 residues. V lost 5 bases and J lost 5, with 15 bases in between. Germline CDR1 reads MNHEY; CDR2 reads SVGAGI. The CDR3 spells CASSLQTRATGELFF. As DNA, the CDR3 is TGTGCCAGCAGTCTTCAGACCCGAGCAACCGGGGAGCTGTTTTTT.

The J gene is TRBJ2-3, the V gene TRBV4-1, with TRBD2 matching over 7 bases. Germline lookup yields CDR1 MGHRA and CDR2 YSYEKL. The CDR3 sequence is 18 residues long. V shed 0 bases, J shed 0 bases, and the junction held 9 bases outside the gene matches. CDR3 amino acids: CASSQELGLADSTDTQYF. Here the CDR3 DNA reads TGCGCCAGCAGCCAAGAACTGGGTCTAGCGGATAGCACAGATACGCAGTATTTT.

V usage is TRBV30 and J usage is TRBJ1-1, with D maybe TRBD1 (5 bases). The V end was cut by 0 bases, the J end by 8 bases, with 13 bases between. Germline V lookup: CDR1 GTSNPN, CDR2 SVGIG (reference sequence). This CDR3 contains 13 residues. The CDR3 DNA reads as TGTGCCTGGAGTGTATTGTTACGGGGGGAAGCTTTCTTT. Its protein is CAWSVLLRGEAFF. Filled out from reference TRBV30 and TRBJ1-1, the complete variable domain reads SQTIHQWPATLVQPVGSPLSLECTVEGTSNPNLYWYRQAAGRGLQLLFYSVGIGQISSEVPQNLSASRPQDRQFILSSKKLLLSDSGFYLCAWSVLLRGEAFFGQGTRLTVV.

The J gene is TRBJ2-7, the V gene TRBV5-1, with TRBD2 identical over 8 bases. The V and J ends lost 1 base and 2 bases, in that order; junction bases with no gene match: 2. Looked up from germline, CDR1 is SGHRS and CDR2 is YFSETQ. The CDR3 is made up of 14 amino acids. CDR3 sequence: CASSLSREAYEQYF. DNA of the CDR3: TGCGCCAGCAGCTTGTCGCGGGAGGCCTACGAGCAGTACTTC. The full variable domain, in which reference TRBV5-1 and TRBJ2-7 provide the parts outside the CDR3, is KAGVTQTPRYLIKTRGQQVTLSCSPISGHRSVSWYQQTPGQGLQFLFEYFSETQRNKGNFPGRFSGRQFSNSRSEMNVSTLELGDSALYLCASSLSREAYEQYFGPGTRLTVT.

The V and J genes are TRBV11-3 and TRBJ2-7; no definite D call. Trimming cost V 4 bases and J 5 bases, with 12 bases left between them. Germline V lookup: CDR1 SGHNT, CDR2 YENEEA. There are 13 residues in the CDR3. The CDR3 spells CASSSSPWDEQYF. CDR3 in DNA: TGTGCCAGCAGCTCCAGCCCCTGGGACGAGCAGTACTTC.

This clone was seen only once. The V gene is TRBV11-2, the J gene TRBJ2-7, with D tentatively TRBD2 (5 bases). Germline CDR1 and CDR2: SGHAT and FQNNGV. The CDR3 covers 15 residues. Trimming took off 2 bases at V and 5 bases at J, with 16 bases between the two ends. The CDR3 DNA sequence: TGTGCCAGCAGCTTAACAATGGGAGACGGCGACGAGCAGTACTTC. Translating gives CASSLTMGDGDEQYF. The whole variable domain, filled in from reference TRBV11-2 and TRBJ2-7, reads EAGVAQSPRYKIIEKRQSVAFWCNPISGHATLYWYQQILGQGPKLLIQFQNNGVVDDSQLPKDRFSAERLKGVDSTLKIQPAKLEDSAVYLCASSLTMGDGDEQYFGPGTRLTVT.

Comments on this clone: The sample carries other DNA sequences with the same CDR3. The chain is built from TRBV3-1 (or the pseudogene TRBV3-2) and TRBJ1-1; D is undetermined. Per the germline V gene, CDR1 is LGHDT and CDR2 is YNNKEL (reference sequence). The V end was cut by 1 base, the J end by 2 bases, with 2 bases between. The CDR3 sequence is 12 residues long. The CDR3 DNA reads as TGTGCCAGCAGCCAAGGAAACACTGAAGCTTTCTTT. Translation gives CASSQGNTEAFF.

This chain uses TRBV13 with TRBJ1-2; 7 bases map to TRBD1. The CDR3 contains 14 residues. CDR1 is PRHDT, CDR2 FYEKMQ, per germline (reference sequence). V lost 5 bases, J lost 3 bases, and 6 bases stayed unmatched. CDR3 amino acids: CASSPQTGHYGYTF. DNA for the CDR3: TGTGCCAGCAGCCCGCAGACAGGGCACTATGGCTACACCTTC.

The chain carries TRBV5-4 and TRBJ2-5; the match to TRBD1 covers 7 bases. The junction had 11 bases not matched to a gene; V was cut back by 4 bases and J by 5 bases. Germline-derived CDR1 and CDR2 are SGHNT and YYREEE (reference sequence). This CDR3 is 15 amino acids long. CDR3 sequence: CASSPDRQGSETQYF. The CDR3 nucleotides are TGTGCCAGCAGCCCCGACCGACAGGGTTCCGAGACCCAGTACTTC.

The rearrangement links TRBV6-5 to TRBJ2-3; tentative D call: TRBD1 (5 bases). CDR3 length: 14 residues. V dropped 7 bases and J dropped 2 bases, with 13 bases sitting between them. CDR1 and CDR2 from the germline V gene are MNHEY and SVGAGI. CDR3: CASKGPKATDTQYF. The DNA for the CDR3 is TGTGCCAGCAAGGGGCCAAAAGCCACAGATACGCAGTATTTT.

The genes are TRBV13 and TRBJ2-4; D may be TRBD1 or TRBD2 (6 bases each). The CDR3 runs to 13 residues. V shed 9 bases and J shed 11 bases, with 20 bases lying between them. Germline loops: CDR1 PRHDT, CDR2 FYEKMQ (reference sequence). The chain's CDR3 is CASKQGTRGVQYF. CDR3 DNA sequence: TGTGCCAGTAAACAGGGTACTAGGGGGGTTCAGTACTTC.

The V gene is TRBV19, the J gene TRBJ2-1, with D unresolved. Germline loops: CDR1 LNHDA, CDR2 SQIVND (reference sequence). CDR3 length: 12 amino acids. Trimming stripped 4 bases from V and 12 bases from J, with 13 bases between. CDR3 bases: TGTGCCAGTAGTAAAGATCGTCGTGGGCAGTTCTTC. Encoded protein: CASSKDRRGQFF.

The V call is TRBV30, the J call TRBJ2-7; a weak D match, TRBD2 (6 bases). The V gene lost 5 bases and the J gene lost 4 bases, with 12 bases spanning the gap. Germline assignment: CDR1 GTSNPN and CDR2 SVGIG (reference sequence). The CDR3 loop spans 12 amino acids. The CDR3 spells CAWGKTSYEQYF. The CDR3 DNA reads TGTGCCTGGGGTAAGACTAGTTACGAGCAGTACTTC.

The CDR3 sequence: CASSNRQGNTGELFF. The CDR3 region has the DNA TGTGCCAGCAGCAACAGACAGGGGAACACCGGGGAGCTGTTTTTT. The V gene is TRBV7-3, the J gene TRBJ2-2, with 7 bases matching TRBD1. V shed 5 bases, J shed 1 base, and the junction held 4 bases outside the gene matches. Per the germline V gene, CDR1 is SGHTA and CDR2 is FQGTGA. This CDR3 is 15 amino acids long. Looking up the rest from reference TRBV7-3 and TRBJ2-2 gives the full variable domain: GAGVSQTPSNKVTEKGKYVELRCDPISGHTALYWYRQSLGQGPEFLIYFQGTGAADDSGLPNDRFFAVRPEGSVSTLKIQRTERGDSAVYLCASSNRQGNTGELFFGEGSRLTVL.

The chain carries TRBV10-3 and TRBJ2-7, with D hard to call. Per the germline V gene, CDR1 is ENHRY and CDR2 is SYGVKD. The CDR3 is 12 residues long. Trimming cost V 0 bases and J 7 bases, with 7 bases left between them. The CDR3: CAISESSREQYF. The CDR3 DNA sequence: TGTGCCATCAGTGAGTCTTCTAGGGAGCAGTACTTC.

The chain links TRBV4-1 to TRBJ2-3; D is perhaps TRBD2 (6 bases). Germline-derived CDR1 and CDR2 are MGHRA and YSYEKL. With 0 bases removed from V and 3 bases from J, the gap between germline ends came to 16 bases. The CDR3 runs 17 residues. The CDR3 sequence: CASSQEARPRGTDTQYF. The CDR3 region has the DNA TGCGCCAGCAGCCAAGAGGCCCGCCCCCGGGGGACAGATACGCAGTATTTT.